This T cell receptor (beta chain) was identified in a study of cytomegalovirus exposure and HLA in healthy donors. PCR amplification relied on 60 Vbeta primers (plus 13 Jbeta primers). Using immunoSEQ multiplex PCR, the repertoire was profiled, and TCRdb retains in-frame clones only, with some absent. The sample has 150,000 to 200,000 clones, roughly 80% seen once; the top ten hold 13% to 15%. Study conclusions and caveats: Three chains tied to CMV proved CMV antigen-specific in vitro. The number of N-insertions in an Asian-associated ancestry cluster was reportedly below the roughly 670-donor mean in a later analysis. As immune exposure information, only CMV serostatus was available.

The CDR3 runs 14 residues. Trimming removed 5 bases at V and 0 bases at J, with 8 bases between. CDR1 and CDR2 (germline): SGHTA, FQGTGA. Remarks on this clone: Antigen: not known.

The TCR sequence derives from a woman in her forties in good health and CMV-seronegative. Sequencing was done on a sample of PBMCs. V usage is TRBV7-3 and J usage is TRBJ1-3, with D hard to call. The CDR3 region is CASSDPSSGNTIYF. CDR3 in DNA: TGTGCCAGCAGCGATCCTAGCTCTGGAAACACCATATATTTT.